Included here is one T cell receptor (beta chain) sequence, with context. The data derive from a study of CD8 T cells in Susac syndrome. A quantity of about 0.45 to 1 ug RNA underwent reverse transcription using random hexamers. With immunoSEQ multiplex PCR, TCR beta CDR3 was amplified across 54 Vbeta and 13 Jbeta. In TCRdb, the immunoSEQ multiplex PCR reads were re-called with MiXCR into one record per CDR3 protein. The sample carries about 120,000 distinct CDR3 sequences, approximately 91% recorded once. Sequencing of TCR beta, carried out with a high-throughput approach, was applied to CD8+ and CD4+ T cells from the blood. TEMRA cells were FACS-enriched, and CD8+ and CD4+ T cells were isolated negatively. This CDR3 has 17 residues. Germline values: CDR1 ENHRY, CDR2 SYGVKD. V was trimmed by 2 bases and J by 2 bases, leaving 16 bases between them.

This chain connects TRBV10-3 to TRBJ2-1; D perhaps matches TRBD1 (6 bases). The source material was CD4+ T cells from PBMCs. The TCR was taken from a human donor in good health. This CDR3 reads CAISEIPLTGTYNEQFF. CDR3 DNA sequence: TGTGCCATCAGTGAGATCCCCCTAACAGGGACCTACAATGAGCAGTTCTTC.